The subject of this entry is one TCR beta chain. Its target is unknown. This entry belongs to a study of blood T cells in healthy people across ages. Whenever a sample was processed, at least 7 million PBMCs were isolated. Using a J-beta primer mix together with a sample-barcoded 5' primer, a second PCR was run for about 6 to 11 cycles. Carrying 12 random nucleotides, a template-switch adaptor labeled each individual cDNA molecule. In TCRdb, the 5' RACE reads were re-called with MiXCR into one record per CDR3 protein. This sample has 700,000 or so distinct CDR3 sequences, with about a fifth found just once. Findings of the study overall: Long-lived donors had more naive CD4+ cells and higher diversity than aged donors.

Germline V CDR1 and CDR2: MNHEY, SMNVEV (reference sequence). The CDR3 has 19 amino acids. The V segment lost 4 bases and the J segment 1 base; nucleotides outside the gene matches: 11. Sequencing was done on a sample of blood. The gene calls are TRBV27 and TRBJ2-2; 11 bases map to TRBD2. The clonotype originates from a man aged 65 to 79 in good health. CDR3 residues: CASSSQPGTSGRNTGELFF. The CDR3, as DNA: TGTGCCAGCAGTTCTCAACCCGGGACTAGCGGACGGAACACCGGGGAGCTGTTTTTT.